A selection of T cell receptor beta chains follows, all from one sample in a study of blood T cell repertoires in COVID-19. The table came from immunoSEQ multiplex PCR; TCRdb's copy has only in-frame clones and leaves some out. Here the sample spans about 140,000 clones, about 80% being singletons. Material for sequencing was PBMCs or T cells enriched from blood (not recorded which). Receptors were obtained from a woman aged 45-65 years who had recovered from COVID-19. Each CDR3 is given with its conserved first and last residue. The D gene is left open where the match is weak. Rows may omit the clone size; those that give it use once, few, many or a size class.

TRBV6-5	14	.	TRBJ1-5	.	CASTPGVGNQPQHF	TGTGCCAGCACCCCAGGGGTTGGCAATCAGCCCCAGCATTTT
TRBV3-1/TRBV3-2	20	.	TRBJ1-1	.	CASSQASRLSGGGWATEAFF	TGTGCCAGCAGCCAAGCCTCCCGCCTGTCGGGGGGAGGGTGGGCCACTGAAGCTTTCTTT
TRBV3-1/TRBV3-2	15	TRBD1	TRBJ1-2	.	CASSQAYQGACGYTF	TGTGCCAGCAGCCAAGCGTATCAGGGGGCGTGTGGCTACACCTTC
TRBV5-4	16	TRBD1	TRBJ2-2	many	CASSLGTGGYTGELFF	TGTGCCAGCAGCCTAGGGACAGGGGGATACACCGGGGAGCTGTTTTTT
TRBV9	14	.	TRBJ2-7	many	CASSVGSGQVEQYF	TGTGCCAGCAGCGTTGGGAGCGGGCAGGTCGAGCAGTACTTC
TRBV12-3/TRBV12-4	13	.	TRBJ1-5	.	CASSQTGDQPQHF	TGTGCCAGCAGTCAAACAGGAGATCAGCCCCAGCATTTT
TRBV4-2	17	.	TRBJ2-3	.	CASSQTGTQGWLDTQYF	TGTGCCAGCAGCCAAACGGGGACACAAGGGTGGTTAGATACGCAGTATTTT
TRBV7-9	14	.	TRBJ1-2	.	CASSLAAGNYGYTF	TGTGCCAGCAGCTTAGCTGCGGGTAACTATGGCTACACCTTC
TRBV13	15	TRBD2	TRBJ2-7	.	CASSVGGLGVYEQYF	TGTGCCAGCAGCGTCGGGGGACTAGGTGTCTACGAGCAGTACTTC
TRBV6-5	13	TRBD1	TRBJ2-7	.	CAGRQGLSYEQYF	TGTGCCGGGAGACAGGGGCTCTCCTACGAGCAGTACTTC
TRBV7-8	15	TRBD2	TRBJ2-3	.	CASSESSGALHRQYF	TGTGCCAGCAGCGAGTCTAGCGGGGCACTTCACCGGCAGTATTTT
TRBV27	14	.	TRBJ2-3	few	CASSLLGSTDTQYF	TGTGCCAGCAGTCTACTAGGGAGCACAGATACGCAGTATTTT
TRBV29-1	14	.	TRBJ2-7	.	CSVEGAGNSYEQYF	TGCAGCGTTGAAGGGGCAGGGAACTCCTACGAGCAGTACTTC
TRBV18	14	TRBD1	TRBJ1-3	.	CASSPGQGGNTIYF	TGTGCCAGCTCACCCGGACAGGGGGGAAACACCATATATTTT
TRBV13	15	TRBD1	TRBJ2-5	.	CASSDRGTNRETQYF	TGTGCCAGCAGCGACAGGGGGACAAACCGGGAGACCCAGTACTTC
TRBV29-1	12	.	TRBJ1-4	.	CSVNVPGGEVFF	TGCAGCGTTAACGTTCCGGGGGGAGAGGTGTTTTTT
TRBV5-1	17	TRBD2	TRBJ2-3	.	CASSLLPSGSPPDTQYF	TGCGCCAGCAGTCTCCTTCCTAGCGGGAGCCCCCCAGATACGCAGTATTTT
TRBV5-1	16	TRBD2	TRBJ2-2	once	CASGGLAGGYTGELFF	TGCGCCAGCGGCGGGCTAGCGGGAGGATACACCGGGGAGCTGTTTTTT
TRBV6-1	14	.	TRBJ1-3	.	CASSEGSSGNTIYF	TGTGCCAGCAGTGAAGGGAGTTCTGGAAACACCATATATTTT
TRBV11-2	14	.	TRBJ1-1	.	CASSYRGMNTEAFF	TGTGCCAGCAGCTATAGGGGGATGAACACTGAAGCTTTCTTT
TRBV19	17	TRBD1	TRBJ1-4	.	CASSIVPPGQGVVKLFF	TGTGCCAGTAGTATAGTCCCACCGGGACAGGGAGTCGTAAAACTGTTTTTT
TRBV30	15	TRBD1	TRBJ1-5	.	CAWSPGQGAWQPQHF	TGTGCCTGGAGTCCGGGACAGGGGGCATGGCAGCCCCAGCATTTT
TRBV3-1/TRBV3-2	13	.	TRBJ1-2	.	CASSQDFSYGYTF	TGTGCCAGCAGCCAAGATTTCTCCTATGGCTACACCTTC
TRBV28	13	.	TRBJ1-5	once	CASKVGGDQPQHF	TGTGCCAGCAAAGTGGGAGGCGATCAGCCCCAGCATTTT
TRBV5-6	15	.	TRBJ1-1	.	CASSLPRQSNTEAFF	TGTGCCAGCAGCCTCCCCAGGCAGTCGAACACTGAAGCTTTCTTT
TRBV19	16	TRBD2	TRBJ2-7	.	CASSRTSGSLSYEQYF	TGTGCCAGTAGTAGGACTAGCGGGAGTTTATCCTACGAGCAGTACTTC
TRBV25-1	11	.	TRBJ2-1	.	CASSVRNEQFF	TGTGCCAGCAGTGTCCGTAATGAGCAGTTCTTC
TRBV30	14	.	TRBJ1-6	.	CAWGDINYNSPLHF	TGTGCCTGGGGGGACATAAACTATAATTCACCCCTCCACTTT
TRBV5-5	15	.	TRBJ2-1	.	CASSFTGTTYNEQFF	TGTGCCAGCAGCTTTACAGGGACCACCTACAATGAGCAGTTCTTC
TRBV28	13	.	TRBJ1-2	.	CASTLPGRGGYTF	TGTGCCAGCACCCTCCCTGGGAGGGGAGGCTACACCTTC
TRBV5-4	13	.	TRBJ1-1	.	CASSLDSTGRAFF	TGTGCCAGCAGCTTGGACTCGACAGGTCGAGCTTTCTTT
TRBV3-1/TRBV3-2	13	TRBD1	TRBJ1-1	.	CASSDRGGTEAFF	TGTGCCAGCAGTGACAGGGGAGGGACTGAAGCTTTCTTT
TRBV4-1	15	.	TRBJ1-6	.	CASSQAGQPNSPLHF	TGCGCCAGCAGCCAGGCGGGGCAGCCCAATTCACCCCTCCACTTT
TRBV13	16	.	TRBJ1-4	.	CASSWTVTATNEKLFF	TGTGCCAGCAGCTGGACAGTTACTGCAACTAATGAAAAACTGTTTTTT
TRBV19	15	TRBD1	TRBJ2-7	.	CASSGTRDRAYEQYF	TGTGCCAGTAGTGGTACCCGGGACAGGGCCTACGAGCAGTACTTC